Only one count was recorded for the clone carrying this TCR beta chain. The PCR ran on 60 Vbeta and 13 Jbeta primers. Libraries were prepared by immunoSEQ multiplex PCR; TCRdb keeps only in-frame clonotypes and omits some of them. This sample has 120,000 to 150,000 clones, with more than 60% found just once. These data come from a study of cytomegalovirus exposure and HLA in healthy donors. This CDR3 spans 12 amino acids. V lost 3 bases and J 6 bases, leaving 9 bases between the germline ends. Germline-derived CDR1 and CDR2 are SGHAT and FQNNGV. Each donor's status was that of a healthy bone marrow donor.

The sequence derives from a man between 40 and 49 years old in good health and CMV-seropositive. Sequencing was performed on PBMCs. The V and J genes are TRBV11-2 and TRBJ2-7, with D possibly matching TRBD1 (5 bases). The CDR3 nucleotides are TGTGCCAGCAGCTTCAGGGTGGGCGAGCAGTACTTC. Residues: CASSFRVGEQYF.